This record concerns one T cell receptor beta chain sequence. This CDR3 has 13 residues. The germline V gene has CDR1 SQVTM and CDR2 ANQGSEA. V shed 1 base and J shed 6 bases, with 12 bases lying between them. The sample is drawn from a study of T cells in Graves' hyperthyroidism and ophthalmopathy. Patients counted as stable if ophthalmopathy did not develop within 18 months. Authors of the study amplified TCR beta CDR3 regions from RNA transcripts. Primed by the HTBI set, a first-round RT-PCR was run on the TCR CDR3. Each CDR3 protein gets one entry after TCRdb re-called the multiplex PCR reads with MiXCR. The profile shows over 550,000 distinct CDR3 sequences, about a sixth of them singletons.

This rearrangement joins TRBV29-1 to TRBJ1-2; unclear D gene. The sequencing sample was made of blood. The TCR sequence derives from a woman aged 18-29 years with Graves' hyperthyroidism. Written as DNA, the CDR3 is TGCAGCGTTGAAGTAACGGCGGCGGATGGCTACACCTTC. Its protein is CSVEVTAADGYTF.